The source of this TCR beta chain is a study of T cell clonotyping in hematopoietic cell transplantation (dated by TCRdb to about 2021). For the wider study: Recipient samples taken before transplant were collected after cytoreduction. The study collected roughly 150 blood samples from 30 to 40 consecutive transplant recipients and their related donors. Recruitment of patients ran from 2015 to January 2017, and follow-up continued until late 2020 or until death.

As concerns this clone: No cognate antigen has been identified for it. Base qualities are missing; no much larger clone stands one base away.

With the immunoSEQ assay, which is a bias-controlled multiplex PCR relying on V- and J-specific primers, TCR beta CDR3 regions were amplified from genomic DNA. A second PCR step added a proprietary barcode and Illumina adapter sequences to the CDR3 amplicons. CDR3 libraries were sequenced on an Illumina MiSeq instrument. The study's processing was this. Export and quality control were performed with immunoSEQ Analyzer 3.0, and downstream analyses were performed with R Bioconductor and Immunarch. Only productive rearrangements within the normalized downsampled data set were used in the calculation of repertoire metrics. In the normalized cohort, clonotypes with more than 5 templates were defined as pathologically expanded. The Inverse Simpson Index was used to measure repertoire diversity. CMV-specificity analyses were carried out on the non-normalized data set to capture all clonotypes. The source is immuneACCESS, and TCRdb retained only in-frame sequences with V and J called. Part of the clones is not carried over; for the studies checked, unresolved V genes explain less than half of this, and the remainder is unexplained. The D gene and trimming were derived from the DNA, and the V and J assignments and clone size from that table. The sample includes more than 9,000 clones, with 87% observed a single time. The ten largest clones add up to just under 15% of the sample.

Results the study describes overall, beyond this receptor: The sample size was limited and the cells went unsorted, which meant the CD4 and CD8 repertoire contributions could not be told apart. A decrease in recipient TCR diversity was observed after transplant, and a progressive increase in pathologically expanded clonotypes was seen from day 30 to day 180. Only a small fraction of recipient repertoires overlapped donor repertoires, with over 97% appearing de novo at the given depth. Inverse Simpson Index values from donors and from recipients before transplant predicted broader TCR repertoire diversity after transplant.

In the paper's terms, the time point label means: recipient sample about 28 days before transplant, after cytoreduction. Blood from recipients was drawn roughly 28 days before transplant, then again at days 30, 100 and 180 after transplant. Nuclei Lysis Solution was used to extract genomic DNA from fresh or cryopreserved unfractionated peripheral blood mononuclear cells. The CDR3 sequence holds 15 residues, the cysteine and phenylalanine included. CDR3 DNA is the only sequence kept; it has 45 bases, read in frame from the first base. The junction shows trimming of 6 bases on V and 6 bases on J, and the gene matches do not reach 7 bases of it. According to the germline V gene (reference sequence), CDR1 reads MNHNY and CDR2 reads SVGAGI.

This sequence was found in a woman aged 50 to 60 with chronic myeloid leukemia. Some clones in this sample may be carry-over from other donors' samples. Rearrangement joined TRBV6-6 to TRBJ1-5; TRBD1 lines up with 11 middle nucleotides. The material sequenced was peripheral blood mononuclear cells, taken before stem cell transplant. Read as DNA, the sequence is TGTGCCAGCAGAGGACAGGGGGCAGGGAGTCAGCCCCAGCATTTT. Its translation is CASRGQGAGSQPQHF.